This TCR beta chain was sequenced in a study of breast tumors, draining lymph nodes, adjacent tissues. Study outcomes and limitations: Tumor TCR diversity was below lymph nodes but above nontumor tissue.

This clonotype was counted only a few times. The antigen remains undetermined. Breast cancer patients provided tissue from their axillary draining lymph nodes. TCRdb recomputed calls from the multiplex PCR reads with MiXCR, one row per CDR3 protein. The sample lists 130,000 or so distinct CDR3 sequences, about 30% occurring once. CDR3 length equals 14 residues. CDR1 and CDR2 from the germline V gene are SGHRS and YFSETQ. V shed 0 bases and J 5 bases; nucleotides not matched to a gene: 1. The specimen was axillary lymph node tissue. This receptor was identified in a female donor with breast cancer. Some clones in this sample may be carry-over from other donors' samples. This chain connects TRBV5-1 to TRBJ2-3; 9 bases map to TRBD1. In DNA form, the CDR3 reads TGCGCCAGCAGCTTGGCGACAGGGGGAGATACGCAGTATTTT. Amino acids: CASSLATGGDTQYF.